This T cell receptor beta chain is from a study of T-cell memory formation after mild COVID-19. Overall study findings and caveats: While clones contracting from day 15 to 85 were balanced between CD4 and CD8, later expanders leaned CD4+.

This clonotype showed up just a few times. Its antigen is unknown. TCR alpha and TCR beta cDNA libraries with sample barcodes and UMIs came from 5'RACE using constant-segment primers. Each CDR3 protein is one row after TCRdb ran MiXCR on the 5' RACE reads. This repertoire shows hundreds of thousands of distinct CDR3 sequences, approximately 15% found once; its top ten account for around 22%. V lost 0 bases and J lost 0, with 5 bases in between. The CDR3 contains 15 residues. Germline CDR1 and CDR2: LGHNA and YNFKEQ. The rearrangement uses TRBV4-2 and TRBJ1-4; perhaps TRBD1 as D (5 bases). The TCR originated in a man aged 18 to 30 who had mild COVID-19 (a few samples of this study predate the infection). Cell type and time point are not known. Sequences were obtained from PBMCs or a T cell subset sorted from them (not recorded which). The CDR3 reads CASSQETATNEKLFF. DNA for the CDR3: TGTGCCAGCAGCCAAGAGACAGCAACTAATGAAAAACTGTTTTTT.